This TCR beta chain was sequenced for a study of blood T cells in healthy people across ages. The length of the CDR3 is 15 residues. Per the germline V gene, CDR1 is MNHNS and CDR2 is SASEGT. Trimming left V 7 bases short and J 2 bases short, with 15 bases between. The table lists this clonotype with a few counts. Through a sample-barcoded 5' primer and a J-beta primer mix, a second PCR was run for about 6 to 11 cycles. TCRdb redid the calling of the 5' RACE reads with MiXCR, one entry per CDR3 protein. The table lists around 780,000 distinct CDR3 sequences, approximately 53% of them singletons. This sequence originates from a man aged 35 to 55 in good health. The specimen was blood. The chain uses TRBV6-1 and TRBJ2-1; D may be TRBD2 (5 bases). The CDR3 DNA is TGTGCCAGCAAAGAGGAGCGGCAGCCCTACAATGAGCAGTTCTTC. Residues: CASKEERQPYNEQFF.